A selection of T cell receptor beta chains follows, all from one sample in a study of type 1 regulatory T cells. TCRdb called the reads again in MiXCR, with one record for every CDR3 protein. In the table there are some 100,000 distinct CDR3 sequences, roughly 30% of which are singletons. Sequenced input: CD4+ T cells, either the whole sample or a sorted fraction (not recorded which). These receptors came from a human donor in good health. CDR3s include the opening cysteine and the closing phenylalanine or tryptophan. A D gene is named only where the DNA matches it firmly. Clone sizes are given selectively: once, few, many, or a class where the clone is expanded.

CASSPTTNTGELFF TGTGCCAGCAGTCCAACAACGAACACCGGGGAGCTGTTTTTT . . TRBJ2-2 TRBV27
CASSPPGLASYEQYF TGTGCCAGCAGTCCGCCCGGACTGGCATCCTACGAGCAGTACTTC . . TRBJ2-7 TRBV27
CASSRLAGINEQYF TGTGCCAGCAGCCGACTAGCGGGAATCAACGAGCAGTACTTC TRBD2 . TRBJ2-7 TRBV25-1
CSARVGLAGGEQFF TGCAGTGCTAGGGTTGGACTAGCGGGAGGCGAGCAGTTCTTC TRBD2 few TRBJ2-1 TRBV20-1
CASSLGEETQYF TGCGCCAGCAGCTTGGGTGAAGAGACCCAGTACTTC . . TRBJ2-5 TRBV5-1
CATSRATDRVMTREQFF TGTGCCACCAGCAGGGCAACAGACAGGGTCATGACACGTGAGCAGTTCTTC TRBD1 . TRBJ2-1 TRBV15
CASQRERYTGELFF TGTGCCAGTCAGCGGGAGCGATACACCGGGGAGCTGTTTTTT TRBD2 . TRBJ2-2 TRBV5-6
CSVAGQGPNTGELFF TGCAGCGTTGCGGGACAGGGACCGAACACCGGGGAGCTGTTTTTT TRBD1 few TRBJ2-2 TRBV29-1
CASSQEWGTGTHEQYF TGTGCCAGCAGCCAAGAATGGGGGACAGGGACCCACGAGCAGTACTTC TRBD1 . TRBJ2-7 TRBV3-1
CASSFPENTEAFF TGTGCCAGCAGCTTTCCAGAAAACACTGAAGCTTTCTTT . . TRBJ1-1 TRBV7-9
CSVQAGGSYEQYF TGCAGTGTACAGGCAGGGGGCTCCTACGAGCAGTACTTC TRBD1 . TRBJ2-7 TRBV20-1
CASSLEQGDTDTQYF TGCGCCAGCAGCTTGGAGCAGGGTGACACAGATACGCAGTATTTT . . TRBJ2-3 TRBV5-1
CASNAGGVYEQYF TGCGCCAGCAACGCAGGGGGCGTCTACGAGCAGTACTTC TRBD1 few TRBJ2-7 TRBV5-1
CASSSITGGSYNEQFF TGTGCCAGCAGCTCGATTACAGGGGGCTCCTACAATGAGCAGTTCTTC TRBD1 few TRBJ2-1 TRBV11-1
CASSRTSGKGNEQFF TGCGCCAGCAGTCGGACTAGCGGGAAGGGAAATGAGCAGTTCTTC TRBD2 few TRBJ2-1 TRBV10-1
CASRFVYASGIYNEQFF TGTGCCAGCAGGTTTGTATATGCTAGCGGGATTTACAATGAGCAGTTCTTC TRBD2 . TRBJ2-1 TRBV5-4
CSGALGAQSYGYTF TGCAGTGGGGCATTGGGCGCCCAATCCTATGGCTACACCTTC . few TRBJ1-2 TRBV20-1
CASSESYREGDGTPYNEQFF TGCGCCAGCAGTGAGTCATATCGGGAGGGCGACGGTACCCCGTACAATGAGCAGTTCTTC TRBD2 few TRBJ2-1 TRBV10-2
CASSQPSSYNSPLHF TGCGCCAGCAGTCAACCTAGCTCCTATAATTCACCCCTCCACTTT . once TRBJ1-6 TRBV23-1
CAWMVGGGITGELFF TGTGCCTGGATGGTTGGAGGGGGCATCACCGGGGAGCTGTTTTTT . few TRBJ2-2 TRBV30
CASSLMGQQETQYF TGTGCCAGCAGCTTGATGGGACAGCAAGAGACCCAGTACTTC TRBD1 few TRBJ2-5 TRBV7-2
CSVAAGGTYEQYF TGCAGCGTTGCGGCGGGAGGGACCTACGAGCAGTACTTC TRBD2 few TRBJ2-7 TRBV29-1
CASSEGSLSYEQYF TGTGCCAGCAGTGAAGGCAGCCTCTCCTACGAGCAGTACTTC . many TRBJ2-7 TRBV2
CASSQGQEDSPLHF TGCGCCAGCAGCCAAGGGCAGGAAGATTCACCCCTCCACTTT . . TRBJ1-6 TRBV4-1
CASSQVAGRGELFF TGTGCCAGCAGCCAAGTCGCGGGGCGAGGGGAGCTGTTTTTT . . TRBJ2-2 TRBV3-1
CASSLGEVNTEAFF TGTGCCAGCAGCTTAGGGGAGGTGAACACTGAAGCTTTCTTT . . TRBJ1-1 TRBV7-9
CASSQDASGSPSGANVLTF TGCGCCAGCAGCCAAGATGCTAGCGGGAGCCCCTCCGGGGCCAACGTCCTGACTTTC TRBD2 . TRBJ2-6 TRBV4-3
CASKTIAGATGELFF TGCGCCAGCAAGACGATAGCGGGAGCCACCGGGGAGCTGTTTTTT TRBD2 . TRBJ2-2 TRBV5-1
CAITSDRAASGRTLSRVHEQFF TGTGCCATCACTTCGGACAGGGCTGCTAGCGGGAGAACCTTGTCCAGAGTCCATGAGCAGTTCTTC TRBD2 . TRBJ2-1 TRBV10-3
CASSPISNTQYF TGTGCCAGCAGCCCCATCTCGAATACGCAGTATTTT . few TRBJ2-3 TRBV7-9
CASSQDAGSSGNTIYF TGTGCCAGCAGCCAAGACGCAGGCAGCTCTGGAAACACCATATATTTT . few TRBJ1-3 TRBV4-2